The present T cell receptor beta chain was sequenced within a study of CD8+ T cells in alopecia areata. Study information: Treated patients received oral tofacitinib, 5 to 10 mg twice daily. Scoring of severity for treated patients was based on percentage of affected scalp area.

As for treatment: oral pan-JAK inhibitor, 5-10 mg twice daily. Following extraction, RNA underwent reverse transcription to cDNA, which served as the sequencing template. The table came from immunoSEQ multiplex PCR; TCRdb's copy has only in-frame clones and leaves some out. The sample lists some 100,000 clones, roughly 45% occurring once. A remark on this clone: Its antigen is unknown.

Study outcomes and limitations: Scalp clonality dropped significantly under tofacitinib, as did expanded CD8+ top-100 clones.

Germline V gene sequence: CDR1 SGHRS, CDR2 YFSETQ. This CDR3 is 16 amino acids long. V dropped 2 bases and J dropped 3; count of bases not matched to a gene: 10. The specimen comprised CD8+ T cells sorted from blood, sampled at week 24, from a patient treated with tofacitinib. The chain uses TRBV5-1 and TRBJ2-7; 8 positions match TRBD2. The source of this sequence is a human donor with alopecia areata. The CDR3 nucleotides are TGCGCCAGCAGCTTAGGGTCCCCCAGCGGGAGCTACGAGCAGTACTTC. Its protein is CASSLGSPSGSYEQYF.